This entry lists 14 T cell receptor beta chains sequenced from one sample in a study of blood T cell repertoires in COVID-19. TCRdb's table, derived via immunoSEQ multiplex PCR, lists solely in-frame clones and lacks some. The sample includes some 150,000 clones, about 80% of them seen just once. The sequencing input was peripheral blood. Receptor source: a woman aged 55-69 years with acute or convalescent COVID-19.

The chain links TRBV6-4 to TRBJ2-2; D is perhaps TRBD2 (6 bases). The CDR3 is 14 residues long. Germline V gene data show CDR1 as MRHNA and CDR2 as SNTAGT. V lost 8 bases and J lost 3, with 13 bases in between. This chain's CDR3 is CASRLEWYTGELFF. The CDR3 bases are TGTGCCAGCCGACTAGAGTGGTACACCGGGGAGCTGTTTTTT.

The chain has TRBV6-5 and TRBJ1-2, with a tentative D call TRBD1 (5 bases). This CDR3 contains 14 residues. Germline lookup yields CDR1 MNHEY and CDR2 SVGAGI. The V gene lost 0 bases and the J gene lost 4 bases, with 9 bases spanning the gap. CDR3 sequence (DNA): TGTGCCAGCAGTTACTCCAGGGATGGCTATGGCTACACCTTC. This codes for CASSYSRDGYGYTF.

This clone has a single count. The V call is TRBV11-3, the J call TRBJ2-3, with a tentative D call TRBD2 (6 bases). Germline CDR1 and CDR2: SGHNT and YENEEA. Deletions cut 5 bases from V and 4 bases from J, with 16 bases between. This CDR3 comprises 15 residues. In DNA form, the CDR3 reads TGTGCCAGCAGCCCCCTGGGCGGGGTGGCAGATACGCAGTATTTT. Residues: CASSPLGGVADTQYF.

V usage is TRBV7-9 and J usage is TRBJ2-5; a weak D match, TRBD2 (7 bases). Germline V gene data show CDR1 as SEHNR and CDR2 as FQNEAQ (reference sequence). This CDR3 is 16 amino acids long. Trimming took off 5 bases at V and 5 bases at J, with 21 bases between the two ends. Written as DNA, the CDR3 is TGTGCCAGCAGCAGCTTCCGGGGGGCAGGCGGGGAGACCCAGTACTTC. The encoded protein is CASSSFRGAGGETQYF. The full variable domain, in which reference TRBV7-9 and TRBJ2-5 provide the parts outside the CDR3, is DTGVSQNPRHKITKRGQNVTFRCDPISEHNRLYWYRQTLGQGPEFLTYFQNEAQLEKSRLLSDRFSAERPKGSFSTLEIQRTEQGDSAMYLCASSSFRGAGGETQYFGPGTRLLVL.

This sequence joins TRBV9 and TRBJ2-5; TRBD2 matches 9 bases. The junction had 5 bases not matched to a gene; V was cut back by 0 bases and J by 5 bases. This CDR3 is built from 15 residues. Germline CDR1 and CDR2: SGDLS and YYNGEE. The CDR3 DNA follows: TGTGCCAGCAGCGTAGGTAGCGGGAGTGTGGAGACCCAGTACTTC. This sequence encodes CASSVGSGSVETQYF.

J is TRBJ1-5 and V is TRBV2, with D perhaps TRBD1 (5 bases). Germline V lookup: CDR1 SNHLY, CDR2 FYNNEI. The ends were cut back, 3 bases at V and 7 bases at J, with 16 bases in the middle. The CDR3 consists of 15 residues. The CDR3: CASSDWQGKYQPQHF. In DNA form, the CDR3 reads TGTGCCAGCAGTGATTGGCAGGGAAAGTACCAGCCCCAGCATTTT.

This sequence joins TRBV3-1 (or the pseudogene TRBV3-2) and TRBJ1-4; tentatively, D is TRBD1 (6 bases). The CDR3 sequence is 15 residues long. V was cut by 0 bases and J by 8 bases, with 13 bases left in between. Germline CDR1 is LGHDT and CDR2 is YNNKEL (reference sequence). Written as DNA, the CDR3 is TGTGCCAGCAGCCAAGACAGGGGTTGGAGCGAAAAACTGTTTTTT. Translating gives CASSQDRGWSEKLFF.

V is TRBV20-1 and J is TRBJ2-7; possibly TRBD2 for D (6 bases). Trimming stripped 3 bases from V and 0 bases from J, with 18 bases between. CDR1 is DFQATT, CDR2 SNEGSKA, per germline (reference sequence). The CDR3 runs 16 residues. The CDR3 reads CSASAFLASSSYEQYF. CDR3 nucleotides: TGCAGTGCTAGTGCTTTCCTAGCGTCGAGCTCCTACGAGCAGTACTTC.

This rearrangement joins TRBV6-5 to TRBJ1-2; D might be TRBD1 (5 bases). The germline CDR1 and CDR2 sequences are MNHEY and SVGAGI. The CDR3 has 13 residues. Trimming removed 2 bases from V and 6 bases from J, with 10 bases in between. The CDR3 here is CASSYTGQDGYTF. CDR3 sequence (DNA): TGTGCCAGCAGTTACACAGGCCAAGATGGCTACACCTTC.

The chain links TRBV24-1 to TRBJ1-2; D uncertain. This CDR3 has 13 residues. Germline V CDR1 and CDR2: KGHDR, SFDVKD. With 4 bases removed from V and 5 bases from J, the gap between germline ends came to 10 bases. In DNA form, the CDR3 reads TGTGCCACCAGTGACCGGGGAGCTTATGGCTACACCTTC. Amino acids: CATSDRGAYGYTF.

This clone was observed once. V is TRBV11-2 and J is TRBJ1-4; 8 positions agree with TRBD1. The junction had 10 bases not matched to a gene; V was cut back by 1 base and J by 6 bases. The V gene's germline CDR1 is SGHAT and CDR2 FQNNGV. The CDR3 runs to 17 residues. For the CDR3, the DNA is TGTGCCAGCAGCTTAGTAAACAGGGGGACGTTGGATGAAAAACTGTTTTTT. This sequence encodes CASSLVNRGTLDEKLFF.

In DNA, the CDR3 is TGTGCCAGCAGCTTAAGTGGGAGGGGCAATGAGCAGTTCTTC. Translating gives CASSLSGRGNEQFF. This sequence joins TRBV7-3 and TRBJ2-1; 7 bases map to TRBD2. After removal of 1 base from V and 6 bases from J, the junction contained 3 bases not matched to a gene. CDR3 length equals 14 residues. CDR1 is SGHTA, CDR2 FQGTGA, per germline. Using reference TRBV7-3 and TRBJ2-1 for the parts outside the CDR3, the full variable domain is GAGVSQTPSNKVTEKGKYVELRCDPISGHTALYWYRQSLGQGPEFLIYFQGTGAADDSGLPNDRFFAVRPEGSVSTLKIQRTERGDSAVYLCASSLSGRGNEQFFGPGTRLTVL.

This rearrangement joins TRBV20-1 to TRBJ2-5; D unclear. Germline V gene data show CDR1 as DFQATT and CDR2 as SNEGSKA (reference sequence). V was cut by 6 bases and J by 2 bases, with 7 bases left in between. The CDR3 runs 11 residues. CDR3 residues: CSAEAQETQYF. The CDR3 region has the DNA TGCAGTGCCGAGGCTCAAGAGACCCAGTACTTC.

This clone was observed a handful of times. This rearrangement joins TRBV3-1 (or the pseudogene TRBV3-2) to TRBJ1-2; 7 bases agree with TRBD1. CDR1 is LGHDT, CDR2 YNNKEL, per germline (reference sequence). There are 13 residues in the CDR3. The V and J ends lost 4 bases and 7 bases, in that order; junction bases with no gene match: 6. In nucleotides, the CDR3 is TGTGCCAGCAGCCGCACTACAGGGGCTGGCTACACCTTC. It codes for CASSRTTGAGYTF.